The present TCR beta chain was sequenced within a study of cytomegalovirus exposure and HLA in healthy donors. Study-wide context: The 100 to 150 validation repertoires used the same platform as the 666 first-cohort repertoires, a later analysis reported. General study points: The authors listed 150 to 200 TCR beta chains as cytomegalovirus-associated. Using the classifier, cytomegalovirus status was reportedly diagnosed with high specificity and sensitivity. In the approximately 130 validation repertoires, a later analysis found that first-cohort TCR clusters tended to co-occur.

On this clone itself: The antigen remains unidentified.

TCRdb's copy holds only in-frame clones and misses some; the assay was immunoSEQ multiplex PCR. The sample consists of 150,000 or so clones, 85% of them appearing once. Trimming stripped 0 bases from V and 4 bases from J, with 13 bases between. Germline values: CDR1 MGHRA, CDR2 YSYEKL. This CDR3 has 15 residues. This receptor was taken from a man aged 25 to 40 in good health and CMV-seropositive. The chain has TRBV4-1 and TRBJ2-7; no reliable D call. Source material: PBMCs. CDR3 sequence (DNA): TGCGCCAGCAGCCAAGAACTACTCGTGCGGTACGAGCAGTACTTC. This translates into CASSQELLVRYEQYF.